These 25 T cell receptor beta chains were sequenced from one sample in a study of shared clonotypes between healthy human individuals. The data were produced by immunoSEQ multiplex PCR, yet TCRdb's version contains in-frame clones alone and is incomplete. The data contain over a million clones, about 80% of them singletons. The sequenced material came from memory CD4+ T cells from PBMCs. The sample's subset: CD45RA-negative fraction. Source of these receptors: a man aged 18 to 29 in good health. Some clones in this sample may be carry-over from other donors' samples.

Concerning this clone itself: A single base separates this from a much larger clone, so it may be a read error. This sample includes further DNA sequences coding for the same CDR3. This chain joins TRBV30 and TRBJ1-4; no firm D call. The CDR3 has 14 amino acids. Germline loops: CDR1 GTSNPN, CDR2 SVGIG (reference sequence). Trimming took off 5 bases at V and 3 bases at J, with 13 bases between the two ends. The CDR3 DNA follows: TGTGCCTGGGGGGTCCGAACAGCTAATGAAAAACTGTTTTTT. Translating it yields CAWGVRTANEKLFF.

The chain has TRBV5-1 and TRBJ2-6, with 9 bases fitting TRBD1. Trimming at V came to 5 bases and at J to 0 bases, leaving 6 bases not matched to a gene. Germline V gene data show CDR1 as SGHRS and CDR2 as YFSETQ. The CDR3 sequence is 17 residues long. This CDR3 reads CASRSRDRVSGANVLTF. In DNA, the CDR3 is TGCGCCAGCAGGTCCCGGGACAGGGTCTCTGGGGCCAACGTCCTGACTTTC.

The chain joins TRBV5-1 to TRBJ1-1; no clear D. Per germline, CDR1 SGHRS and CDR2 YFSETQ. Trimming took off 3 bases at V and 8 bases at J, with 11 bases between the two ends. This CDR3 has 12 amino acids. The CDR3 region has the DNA TGCGCCAGCAGCTCTAAGGACGGGGAAGCTTTCTTT. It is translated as CASSSKDGEAFF.

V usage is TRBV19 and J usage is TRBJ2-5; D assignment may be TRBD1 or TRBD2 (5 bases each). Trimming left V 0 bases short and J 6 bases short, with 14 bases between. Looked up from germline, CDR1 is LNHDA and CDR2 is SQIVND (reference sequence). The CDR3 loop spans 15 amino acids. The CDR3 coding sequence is TGTGCCAGTAGTATAGACCGGGGCAGGGAGCAGACCCAGTACTTC. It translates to CASSIDRGREQTQYF.

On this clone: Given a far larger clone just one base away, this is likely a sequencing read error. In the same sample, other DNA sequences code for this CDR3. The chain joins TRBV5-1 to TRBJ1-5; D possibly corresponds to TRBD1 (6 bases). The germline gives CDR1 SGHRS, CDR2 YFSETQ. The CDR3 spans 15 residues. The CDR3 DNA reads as TGCGCTAGCAGCTTGGGCAGGGGAGACGATCAGCCCCAGCATTTT. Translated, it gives CASSLGRGDDQPQHF.

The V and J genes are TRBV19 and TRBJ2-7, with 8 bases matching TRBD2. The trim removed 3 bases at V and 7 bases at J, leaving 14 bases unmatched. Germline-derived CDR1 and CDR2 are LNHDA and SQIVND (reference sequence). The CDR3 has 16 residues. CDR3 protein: CASSIYQAGDSEEQYF. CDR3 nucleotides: TGTGCCAGTAGTATTTATCAAGCGGGAGATTCGGAAGAGCAGTACTTC.

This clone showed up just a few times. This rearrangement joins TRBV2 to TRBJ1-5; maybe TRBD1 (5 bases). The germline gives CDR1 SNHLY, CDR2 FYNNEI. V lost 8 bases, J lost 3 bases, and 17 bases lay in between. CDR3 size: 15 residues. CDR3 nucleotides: TGTGCCAGCGGACTTCATGCGGGGACCAATCAGCCCCAGCATTTT. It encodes CASGLHAGTNQPQHF.

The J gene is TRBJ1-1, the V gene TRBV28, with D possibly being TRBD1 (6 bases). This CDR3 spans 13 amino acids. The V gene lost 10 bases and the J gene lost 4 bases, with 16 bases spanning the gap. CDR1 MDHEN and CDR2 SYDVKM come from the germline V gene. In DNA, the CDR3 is TGTGCCACCTACAGGGACACAAGCACTGAAGCTTTCTTT. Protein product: CATYRDTSTEAFF.

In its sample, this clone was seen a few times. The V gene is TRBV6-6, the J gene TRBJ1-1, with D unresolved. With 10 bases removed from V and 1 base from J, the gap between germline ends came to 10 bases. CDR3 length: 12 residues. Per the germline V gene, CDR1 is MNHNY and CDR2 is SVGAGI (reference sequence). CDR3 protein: CATSPGNTEAFF. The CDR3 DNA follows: TGTGCCACCTCGCCGGGGAACACTGAAGCTTTCTTT.

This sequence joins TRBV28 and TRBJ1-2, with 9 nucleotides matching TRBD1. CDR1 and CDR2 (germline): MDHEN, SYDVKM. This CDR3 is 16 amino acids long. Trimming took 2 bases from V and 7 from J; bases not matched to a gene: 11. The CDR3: CASSLRTGQGWGGYTF. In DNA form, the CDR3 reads TGTGCCAGCAGTTTAAGGACGGGACAGGGCTGGGGTGGCTACACCTTC.

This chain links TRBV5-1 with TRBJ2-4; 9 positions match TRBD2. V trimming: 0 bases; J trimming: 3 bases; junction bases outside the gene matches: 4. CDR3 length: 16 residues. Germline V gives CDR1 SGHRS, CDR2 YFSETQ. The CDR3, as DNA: TGCGCCAGCAGCTTGGCCGCGACTAGCGGCAAAAACATTCAGTACTTC. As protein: CASSLAATSGKNIQYF.

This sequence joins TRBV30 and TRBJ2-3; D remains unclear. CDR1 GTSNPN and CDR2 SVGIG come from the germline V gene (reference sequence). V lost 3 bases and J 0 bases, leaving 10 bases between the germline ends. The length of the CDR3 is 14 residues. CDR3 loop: CAWSAVSSTDTQYF. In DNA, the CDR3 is TGTGCCTGGAGCGCCGTGAGTAGCACAGATACGCAGTATTTT.

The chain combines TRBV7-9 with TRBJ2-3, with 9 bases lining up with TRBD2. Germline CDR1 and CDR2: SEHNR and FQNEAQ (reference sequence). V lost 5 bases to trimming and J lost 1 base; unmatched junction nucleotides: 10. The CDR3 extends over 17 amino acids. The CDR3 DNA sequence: TGTGCCAGCAGCCATTATGGGACTAGCTGGGGCACAGATACGCAGTATTTT. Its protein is CASSHYGTSWGTDTQYF.

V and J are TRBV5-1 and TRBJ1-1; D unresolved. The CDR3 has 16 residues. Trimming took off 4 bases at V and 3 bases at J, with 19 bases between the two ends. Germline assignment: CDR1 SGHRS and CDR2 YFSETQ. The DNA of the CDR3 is TGCGCCAGCAGCCCACTCGAGGGAGTTTTGTACACTGAAGCTTTCTTT. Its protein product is CASSPLEGVLYTEAFF.

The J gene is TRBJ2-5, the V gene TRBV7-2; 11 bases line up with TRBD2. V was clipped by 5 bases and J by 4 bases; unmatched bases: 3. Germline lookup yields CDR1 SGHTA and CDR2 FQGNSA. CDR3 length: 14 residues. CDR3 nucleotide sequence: TGTGCCAGCAGCGAGGGACTAGCGGTAGAGACCCAGTACTTC. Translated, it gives CASSEGLAVETQYF.

CDR3 sequence: CASSSRDPEGYTF. CDR3 nucleotides: TGTGCCAGCAGCTCCCGGGATCCTGAGGGCTACACCTTC. The chain uses TRBV21-1 and TRBJ1-2. TRBV21-1 is classified as a pseudogene. The CDR3 loop spans 13 amino acids.

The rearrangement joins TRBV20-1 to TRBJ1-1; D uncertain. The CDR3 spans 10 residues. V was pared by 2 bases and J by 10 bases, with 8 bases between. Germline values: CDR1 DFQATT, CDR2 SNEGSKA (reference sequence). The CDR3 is CSARLGRAFF. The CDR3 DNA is TGCAGTGCTAGACTTGGCCGAGCTTTCTTT.

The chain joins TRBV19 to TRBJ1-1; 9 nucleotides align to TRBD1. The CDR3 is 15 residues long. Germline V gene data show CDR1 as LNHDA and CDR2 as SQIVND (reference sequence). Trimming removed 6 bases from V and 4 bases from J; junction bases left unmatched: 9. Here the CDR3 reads CASSPGTGIFTEAFF. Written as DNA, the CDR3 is TGTGCCAGTAGCCCCGGGACAGGGATTTTCACTGAAGCTTTCTTT. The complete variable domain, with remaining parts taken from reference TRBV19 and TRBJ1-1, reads DGGITQSPKYLFRKEGQNVTLSCEQNLNHDAMYWYRQDPGQGLRLIYYSQIVNDFQKGDIAEGYSVSREKKESFPLTVTSAQKNPTAFYLCASSPGTGIFTEAFFGQGTRLTVV.

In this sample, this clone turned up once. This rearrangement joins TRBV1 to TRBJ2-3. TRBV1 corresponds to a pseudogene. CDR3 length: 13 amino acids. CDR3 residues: CTSSQDKGDTQYF. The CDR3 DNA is TGCACCAGCAGCCAAGATAAAGGGGATACGCAGTATTTT.

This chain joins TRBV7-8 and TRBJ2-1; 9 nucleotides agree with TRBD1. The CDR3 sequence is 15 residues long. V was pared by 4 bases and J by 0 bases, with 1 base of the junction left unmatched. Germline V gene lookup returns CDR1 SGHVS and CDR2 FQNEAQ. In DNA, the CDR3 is TGTGCCAGCAGCTCGGGACAGGGCTCCTACAATGAGCAGTTCTTC. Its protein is CASSSGQGSYNEQFF.

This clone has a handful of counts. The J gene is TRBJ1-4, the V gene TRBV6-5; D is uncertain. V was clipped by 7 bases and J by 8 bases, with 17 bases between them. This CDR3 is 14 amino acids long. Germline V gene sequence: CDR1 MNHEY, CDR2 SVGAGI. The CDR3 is CASTKTRADEKLFF. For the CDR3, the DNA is TGTGCCAGCACCAAGACGAGGGCGGACGAAAAACTGTTTTTT.

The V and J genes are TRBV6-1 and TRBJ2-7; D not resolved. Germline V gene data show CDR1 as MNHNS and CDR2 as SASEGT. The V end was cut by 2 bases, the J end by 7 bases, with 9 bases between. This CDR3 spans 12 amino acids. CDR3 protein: CASSELVVEQYF. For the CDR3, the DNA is TGTGCCAGCAGTGAATTAGTCGTGGAGCAGTACTTC.

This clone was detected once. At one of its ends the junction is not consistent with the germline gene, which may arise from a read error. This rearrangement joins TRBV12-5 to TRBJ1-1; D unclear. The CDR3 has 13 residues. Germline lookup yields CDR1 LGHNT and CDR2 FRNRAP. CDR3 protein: CTSGLGKNTEAFF. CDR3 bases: TGTACTAGTGGTTTGGGCAAGAACACTGAAGCTTTCTTT.

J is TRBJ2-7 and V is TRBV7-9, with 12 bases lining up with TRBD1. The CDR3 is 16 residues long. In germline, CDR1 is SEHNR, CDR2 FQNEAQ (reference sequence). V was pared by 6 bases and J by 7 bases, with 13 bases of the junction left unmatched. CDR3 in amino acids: CASRLRDRGRHWEQYF. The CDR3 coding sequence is TGTGCCAGCAGGCTGCGGGACAGGGGGCGACATTGGGAGCAGTACTTC.

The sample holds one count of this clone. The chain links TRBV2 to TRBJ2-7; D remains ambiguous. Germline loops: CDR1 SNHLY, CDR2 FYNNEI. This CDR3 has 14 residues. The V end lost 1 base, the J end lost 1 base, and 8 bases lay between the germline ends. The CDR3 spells CASSEGIMSYEQYF. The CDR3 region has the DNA TGTGCCAGCAGTGAAGGGATAATGTCCTACGAGCAGTACTTC.